The rows below give T cell receptor beta chains drawn from one sample of a study of Ad26.COV2.S vaccination and SARS-CoV-2 variants. Assay: immunoSEQ multiplex PCR; the TCRdb copy retains only in-frame clones and omits some. The repertoire holds hundreds of thousands of clones, with roughly nine tenths as singletons. The starting material was peripheral blood, obtained after recovery from COVID-19. The origin of the receptors is a human donor who had recovered from COVID-19. Both conserved end residues are part of each CDR3. The order of the fields is CDR3 protein, CDR3 DNA, J gene, V gene, D gene, clone size. The D gene is left open where the match is weak. Size values are once, few and many counts, or a class for expanded clones, and some rows have none.

cdr3_aa: CASSPLRDGETQYF; cdr3_nt: TGTGCCAGCAGCCCCCTGCGGGACGGGGAGACCCAGTACTTC; j_call: TRBJ2-5; v_call: TRBV7-9; d_call: NA; clone_size: NA
cdr3_aa: CASSIRPGVVDTQYF; cdr3_nt: TGTGCCAGTAGTATCCGACCGGGGGTGGTAGATACGCAGTATTTT; j_call: TRBJ2-3; v_call: TRBV19; d_call: NA; clone_size: NA
cdr3_aa: CASSIFYEQYF; cdr3_nt: TGTGCCAGCTCCATCTTCTACGAGCAGTACTTC; j_call: TRBJ2-7; v_call: TRBV2; d_call: NA; clone_size: few
cdr3_aa: CASSLFFREAFF; cdr3_nt: TGTGCCAGCAGCTTGTTTTTCAGAGAAGCTTTCTTT; j_call: TRBJ1-1; v_call: TRBV5-6; d_call: NA; clone_size: NA
cdr3_aa: CASSRQGGTLTDTQYF; cdr3_nt: TGTGCCAGCAGTAGACAGGGTGGAACACTCACAGATACGCAGTATTTT; j_call: TRBJ2-3; v_call: TRBV2; d_call: TRBD1; clone_size: NA
cdr3_aa: CASSLGTSGVGEQFF; cdr3_nt: TGTGCCAGCAGCTTAGGGACTAGCGGGGTCGGTGAGCAGTTCTTC; j_call: TRBJ2-1; v_call: TRBV7-2; d_call: TRBD2; clone_size: NA
cdr3_aa: CASSLVSRSSGANVLTF; cdr3_nt: TGTGCCAGCAGCTTAGTTTCCAGGAGCTCTGGGGCCAACGTCCTGACTTTC; j_call: TRBJ2-6; v_call: TRBV7-2; d_call: NA; clone_size: NA
cdr3_aa: CASDRGQGGNTIYF; cdr3_nt: TGTGCCAGTGACCGGGGGCAGGGGGGAAACACCATATATTTT; j_call: TRBJ1-3; v_call: TRBV19; d_call: NA; clone_size: NA
cdr3_aa: CASSISGNTEAFF; cdr3_nt: TGTGCCAGCAGCATAAGCGGAAACACTGAAGCTTTCTTT; j_call: TRBJ1-1; v_call: TRBV9; d_call: NA; clone_size: NA
cdr3_aa: CASSLGYSNQPQHF; cdr3_nt: TGTGCCAGCAGCTTAGGGTATAGCAATCAGCCCCAGCATTTT; j_call: TRBJ1-5; v_call: TRBV11-2; d_call: NA; clone_size: NA
cdr3_aa: CASAVLAGGSTDTQYF; cdr3_nt: TGTGCTAGTGCGGTCCTAGCGGGGGGAAGCACAGATACGCAGTATTTT; j_call: TRBJ2-3; v_call: TRBV12-5; d_call: TRBD2; clone_size: NA
cdr3_aa: CASSFRTDMNTEAFF; cdr3_nt: TGTGCCAGCAGCTTCCGGACAGATATGAACACTGAAGCTTTCTTT; j_call: TRBJ1-1; v_call: TRBV21-1; d_call: NA; clone_size: NA
cdr3_aa: CASSQGHSGNTIYF; cdr3_nt: TGCGCCAGCAGCCAAGGACACTCTGGAAACACCATATATTTT; j_call: TRBJ1-3; v_call: TRBV4-1; d_call: NA; clone_size: NA
cdr3_aa: CASSLGAGVNTEAFF; cdr3_nt: TGTGCCAGCAGCTTAGGGGCAGGAGTGAACACTGAAGCTTTCTTT; j_call: TRBJ1-1; v_call: TRBV7-6; d_call: NA; clone_size: NA
cdr3_aa: CSFRDAKNIQYF; cdr3_nt: TGCAGCTTCCGGGACGCCAAAAACATTCAGTACTTC; j_call: TRBJ2-4; v_call: TRBV29-1; d_call: NA; clone_size: once
cdr3_aa: CASSPGQGYEQYF; cdr3_nt: TGTGCCAGCAGTCCGGGACAGGGCTACGAGCAGTACTTC; j_call: TRBJ2-7; v_call: TRBV12-3/TRBV12-4; d_call: TRBD1; clone_size: few
cdr3_aa: CATSRVPGQLSYEQYF; cdr3_nt: TGTGCCACCAGCAGAGTTCCGGGACAGCTTTCCTACGAGCAGTACTTC; j_call: TRBJ2-7; v_call: TRBV15; d_call: TRBD1; clone_size: NA